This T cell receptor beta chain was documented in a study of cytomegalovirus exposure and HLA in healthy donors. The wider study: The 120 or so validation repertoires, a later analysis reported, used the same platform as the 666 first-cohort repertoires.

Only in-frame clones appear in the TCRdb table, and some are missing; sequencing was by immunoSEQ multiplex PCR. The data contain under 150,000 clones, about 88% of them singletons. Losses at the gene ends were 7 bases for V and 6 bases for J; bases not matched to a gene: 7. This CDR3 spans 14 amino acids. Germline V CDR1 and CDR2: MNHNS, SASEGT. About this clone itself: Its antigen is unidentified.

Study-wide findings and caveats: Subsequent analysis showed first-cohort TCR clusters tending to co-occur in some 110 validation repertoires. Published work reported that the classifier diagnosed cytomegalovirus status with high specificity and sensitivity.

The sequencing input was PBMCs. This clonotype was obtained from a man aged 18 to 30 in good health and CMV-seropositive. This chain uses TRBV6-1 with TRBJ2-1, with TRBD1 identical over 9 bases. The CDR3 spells CASTRTGEGNEQFF. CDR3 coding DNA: TGTGCCAGCACCAGGACAGGGGAGGGCAATGAGCAGTTCTTC.